This T cell receptor (beta chain) was retrieved from a study of T cell clonotyping in hematopoietic cell transplantation. Notes on the study in general: After transplant, recipient diversity fell while pathologically expanded clonotypes grew through day 180.

The CDR3 length is 13 residues. V trimming: 6 bases; J trimming: 6 bases; junction bases outside the gene matches: 3. Germline CDR1 reads SGHRS; CDR2 reads YFSETQ. As for time point: recipient sample about 28 days before transplant, after cytoreduction. As for this clone: Its antigen remains unidentified.

Profiled with immunoSEQ multiplex PCR; TCRdb holds only in-frame clones, not every one. Of roughly 30,000 clones in the sample, 82% were seen once. The sequence came from a man between 40 and 49 years old with acute myeloid leukemia. Some clones in this sample may be carry-over from other donors' samples. The sample was peripheral blood mononuclear cells, taken before stem cell transplant. The chain couples TRBV5-1 to TRBJ2-3; 11 bases match TRBD2. The CDR3 protein is CASTLAGADTQYF. CDR3 sequence (DNA): TGCGCCAGCACACTAGCGGGGGCGGATACGCAGTATTTT.